The rows below give T cell receptor beta chains drawn from one sample of a study of beta chain features in type 1 diabetes. TCRdb keeps only in-frame clones here, not all; method: immunoSEQ multiplex PCR. The sample consists of roughly 350,000 clones, roughly a tenth of them appearing once. Sequencing was carried out using central memory CD4+ T cells from blood. The origin of the receptors is a man between 25 and 39 years old with type 1 diabetes. Both conserved end residues are part of each CDR3. A D gene is named only where the DNA matches it firmly. Only some rows state a clone size, as once, few, many or a class for expanded clones.

NA,NA,TRBV10-2,CASSDLDHVREQYF
NA,NA,TRBV30,CAWSLGQVVIEQYF
TRBD1,few,TRBV6-5,CASRDFNRGDNEQFF
TRBD1,once,TRBV6-6,CASSGQGATEAFF
NA,few,TRBV5-4,CASSSGGRSEKLFF
NA,many,TRBV7-9,CASSFTGPTDTQYF
TRBD1,few,TRBV7-9,CASSWTGTQPQHF
TRBD2,few,TRBV4-1,CASSQDPAGATGELFF
NA,NA,TRBV6-6,CASGRNHYEQYF
NA,few,TRBV27,CASSLMAAQETQYF
NA,NA,TRBV28,CASGLGGSYEQYF
TRBD2,NA,TRBV29-1,CSGRLAERQETQYF
NA,NA,TRBV11-2,CASSLVRVQGRNEQFF
NA,few,TRBV11-3,CASSLDSLRANTGELFF
NA,few,TRBV5-6,CASSLGGVSGNTIYF
NA,few,TRBV28,CASSRGGDRETQYF
TRBD1,few,TRBV7-9,CASSFVAGDRQETQYF
NA,few,TRBV11-1,CASSFDPNTEAFF
NA,few,TRBV14,CASSRVAEGSYNEQFF
TRBD2,NA,TRBV7-9,CASSLEGTSSSYNEQFF
NA,few,TRBV5-1,CASSVRGGLNTEAFF
NA,NA,TRBV19,CASTSPIRRTEAFF
TRBD1,few,TRBV28,CASSLPRDRDNQHF
NA,many,TRBV7-2,CASSPYTGELFF
NA,few,TRBV19,CASSIGTSQPRTALAKNIQYF
NA,NA,TRBV14,CASSQEAGENYEQYF
TRBD2,few,TRBV29-1,CSVEISGSFFEYNEQFF
TRBD2,NA,TRBV19,CASSMGGSKSYEQYF
TRBD2,few,TRBV28,CASSLTGGNEQYF
TRBD1,NA,TRBV5-4,CASSLLVGTATQNTEAFF
NA,NA,TRBV5-1,CASRRMPGANTGELFF
TRBD1,NA,TRBV19,CASSDQTGTGSIQPQHF
TRBD2,few,TRBV11-2,CASSLTSEETQYF
TRBD2,many,TRBV5-4,CASSLDASGTYNEQFF
TRBD2,NA,TRBV18,CASSPGGTSGRDEQYF
TRBD1,few,TRBV7-9,CASSIGTATYNEQFF
TRBD1,NA,TRBV5-1,CASSFMTGGTDTQYF
NA,NA,TRBV5-6,CASSPPTVNTGELFF
NA,NA,TRBV2,CASKGMGAGEQYF
TRBD2,NA,TRBV11-2,CASSLQYGRAIDEQYF
NA,NA,TRBV28,CASVTPTNYGYTF
NA,many,TRBV7-2,CASSLVGSGRNEQFF
NA,few,TRBV7-3,CASRSGDTGELFF
TRBD1,few,TRBV19,CASNSGTGGFIGNQPQHF
NA,NA,TRBV11-2,CASSLVGVGNQPQHF
NA,NA,TRBV28,CASISAGSHNEKLFF
NA,few,TRBV28,CASSPGNRRTEAFF
TRBD1,few,TRBV27,CASSLFGQGPDTQYF
NA,NA,TRBV19,CASSIVHPARELFF